This T cell receptor beta chain was profiled in a study of T cells after yellow fever vaccination. From the 5' RACE reads, TCRdb called clonotypes with MiXCR, one entry per CDR3 protein. The profile shows approximately 600,000 distinct CDR3 sequences, roughly an eighth of them singletons. Germline CDR1 and CDR2: SGHRS and YFSETQ. The CDR3 runs 15 residues. Trimming took 4 bases from V and 4 from J; bases not matched to a gene: 9. The chain couples TRBV5-1 to TRBJ2-7; 9 bases agree with TRBD2. Specimen: PBMCs, collected on the day of the yellow fever booster vaccination. The clonotype originates from a man aged 30 to 39 who received the YFV17D yellow fever vaccine. This CDR3 is CASSGGGARAYEQYF. As DNA, the CDR3 is TGCGCCAGCAGCGGCGGGGGGGCGAGGGCTTACGAGCAGTACTTC.